This TCR beta chain was observed in a study of Tregs in tolerant kidney transplant recipients. Across the study: Recipients received nonmyeloablative bone marrow transplants from related graft donors, with transient mixed chimerism. Study-wide points: The most relevant donor-specific Treg TCRbeta repertoire apparently came from expansion with activated donor B cells.

As for this clone: Antigen specificity is unknown. The read finishes 3 residues shy of the CDR3 end, and the germline J gene is used to complete it.

Germline loops: CDR1 SNHLY, CDR2 FYNNEI. V was cut by 2 bases and J by 5 bases, with 15 bases left in between. The CDR3 has 15 amino acids. Method: immunoSEQ multiplex PCR; TCRdb's copy keeps in-frame clones and lacks some. The repertoire table contains about 30,000 clones. This rearrangement joins TRBV2 to TRBJ1-2; D uncertain. The material sequenced was CD8+ T cells from blood, taken before the transplant. The TCR originated in a human donor who received a combined kidney and bone marrow transplant. The sequenced part of the CDR3 DNA is TGTGCCAGCAGTGAATTGTTTGAGTTAGCATATGGC. Translation gives CASSELFELAYG. The whole CDR3 is CASSELFELAYGYTF.